This T cell receptor beta chain was captured in a study of early stage breast cancer tumors. Study at large: About 80% of the 16 invasive tumors were ER+, PR+ and HER2-.

General observations from the study: Chain pairing and CD4, CD8 or FOXP3 expression were not captured. Tumors had around 2.3-fold higher T cell density than normal breast.

Details on this clone: What it binds is not known.

TCRdb's table, derived via immunoSEQ multiplex PCR, lists solely in-frame clones and lacks some. The table has about 36,000 clones, approximately 69% seen once; the top ten hold 6.8%. Sequencing was performed on blood. The clonotype comes from a person aged 60 to 70 with breast cancer.

CDR3 loop: CASSLPGMNTEAFF. DNA for the CDR3: TGTGCCAGCAGCCTCCCCGGCATGAACACTGAAGCTTTCTTT. The chain recombines TRBV14 with TRBJ1-1, with D unclear. This CDR3 region has 14 residues. CDR1 and CDR2 (germline): SGHDN, FVKESK. Trimming removed 4 bases from V and 0 bases from J, with 9 bases in between.